These 20 T cell receptor beta chains were sequenced from one sample in a study of cytomegalovirus exposure and HLA in healthy donors. The primer mix had 60 Vbeta and 13 Jbeta primers. Profiling relied on immunoSEQ multiplex PCR, and the TCRdb table lists in-frame clones only, not all of them. The table lists over 100,000 clones, around 65% of them singletons. Sequencing was done on a sample of PBMCs. Every receptor here comes from a man younger than 35 in good health and CMV-seronegative.

The chain couples TRBV15 to TRBJ2-3, with TRBD2 identical over 9 bases. The CDR3 runs to 16 residues. V lost 1 base, J lost 4 bases, and 6 bases stayed unmatched. Per germline, CDR1 LNHNV and CDR2 YYDKDF (reference sequence). In DNA, the CDR3 is TGTGCCACCAGCAGAGCGCGGGGGGGCCCCCCAGATACGCAGTATTTT. Translated, it gives CATSRARGGPPDTQYF.

The chain couples TRBV18 to TRBJ2-7, with 9 bases lining up with TRBD1. CDR3 length: 14 amino acids. Losses at the gene ends were 4 bases for V and 5 bases for J; bases not matched to a gene: 6. The germline V gene has CDR1 KGHSH and CDR2 LQKENI. The CDR3 loop reads CASSRRDRVHEQYF. The CDR3 DNA reads TGTGCCAGCTCACGCCGGGACAGGGTTCACGAGCAGTACTTC.

V and J are TRBV29-1 and TRBJ1-2, with 9 bases aligning to TRBD1. Germline V gene lookup returns CDR1 SQVTM and CDR2 ANQGSEA. The V gene end was trimmed by 4 bases and the J gene end by 2 bases; junction bases not matched to a gene: 5. The CDR3 totals 14 residues. Here the CDR3 DNA reads TGCAGCGTTGTACAGGGGGCGTCCAACTATGGCTACACCTTC. It encodes CSVVQGASNYGYTF. Using reference TRBV29-1 and TRBJ1-2 for the parts outside the CDR3, the full variable domain is SAVISQKPSRDICQRGTSLTIQCQVDSQVTMMFWYRQQPGQSLTLIATANQGSEATYESGFVIDKFPISRPNLTFSTLTVSNMSPEDSSIYLCSVVQGASNYGYTFGSGTRLTVV.

The chain joins TRBV18 to TRBJ2-1; a weak D match, TRBD1 (5 bases). Per germline, CDR1 KGHSH and CDR2 LQKENI. Trimming shortened V by 3 bases and J by 0 bases, and 15 bases separated the two germline ends. The CDR3 extends over 17 amino acids. The CDR3 loop is CASSPPADRYSYNEQFF. CDR3 nucleotide sequence: TGTGCCAGCTCACCCCCGGCAGACAGATACTCCTACAATGAGCAGTTCTTC.

The V gene is TRBV25-1, the J gene TRBJ2-3, with 10 bases fitting TRBD1. Trimming removed 4 bases from V and 7 bases from J; junction bases left unmatched: 5. CDR1 and CDR2 (germline): MGHDK, SYGVNS. CDR3 length equals 14 residues. The CDR3 DNA reads as TGTGCCAGCAGTGCGGGACAGGGGAGGAATACGCAGTATTTT. Translated: CASSAGQGRNTQYF.

This chain connects TRBV27 to TRBJ1-2; D possibly corresponds to TRBD1 (6 bases). The CDR3 runs to 15 residues. Trimming took off 0 bases at V and 4 bases at J, with 12 bases between the two ends. CDR1 and CDR2 (germline): MNHEY, SMNVEV (reference sequence). CDR3 sequence (DNA): TGTGCCAGCAGTTTATCGGGGCAGGGGATCTATGGCTACACCTTC. Encoded protein: CASSLSGQGIYGYTF.

V gene TRBV7-6 combines with J gene TRBJ1-4; D uncertain. V was pared by 4 bases and J by 0 bases, with 18 bases between. This CDR3 comprises 18 residues. Germline V gene data show CDR1 as SGHVS and CDR2 as FNYEAQ. CDR3 in DNA: TGTGCCAGCAGCTCCGGCCGCGGCGGATTGGCAACTAATGAAAAACTGTTTTTT. Translating it yields CASSSGRGGLATNEKLFF.

The V and J genes are TRBV7-8 and TRBJ2-7, with TRBD2 identical over 9 bases. Losses at the gene ends were 1 base for V and 0 bases for J; bases not matched to a gene: 7. The length of the CDR3 is 17 residues. The germline V gene encodes CDR1 SGHVS and CDR2 FQNEAQ. CDR3 sequence (DNA): TGTGCCAGCAGCTTAGGGGCTAGCGGGGCAGCCTCCTACGAGCAGTACTTC. Encoded protein: CASSLGASGAASYEQYF.

V usage is TRBV15 and J usage is TRBJ2-1; D call uncertain. CDR1 is LNHNV and CDR2 is YYDKDF in the germline V gene (reference sequence). CDR3 length: 15 residues. Trimming took off 5 bases at V and 5 bases at J, with 16 bases between the two ends. CDR3 DNA: TGTGCCACCAGCCCATCCCCTTACAATGACAATGAGCAGTTCTTC. Its translation: CATSPSPYNDNEQFF.

The chain is built from TRBV10-2 and TRBJ2-7; TRBD2 might be the D (5 bases). CDR1 and CDR2 from the germline V gene are WSHSY and SAAADI. Trimming removed 2 bases at V and 2 bases at J, with 16 bases between. The CDR3 covers 16 residues. The CDR3 nucleotides are TGCGCCAGCAGTGAGCTGGGCAGCGGTCCCACCTACGAGCAGTACTTC. Residues: CASSELGSGPTYEQYF.

V gene TRBV18 combines with J gene TRBJ2-1; 11 bases match TRBD2. The CDR3 spans 14 residues. Germline CDR1 KGHSH, CDR2 LQKENI. The J segment lost 7 bases and the V segment lost 6 bases, leaving 5 bases of the junction unmatched. This CDR3 is CASSGTSGGNEQFF. The CDR3 nucleotides are TGTGCCAGCTCCGGGACTAGCGGAGGAAATGAGCAGTTCTTC.

V and J are TRBV30 and TRBJ1-1; D unresolved. V gave up 0 bases and J gave up 1 base, with 3 bases separating them. The CDR3 is made up of 12 amino acids. CDR1 GTSNPN and CDR2 SVGIG come from the germline V gene (reference sequence). The CDR3 region has the DNA TGTGCCTGGAGTGTCTCGAACACTGAAGCTTTCTTT. It is translated as CAWSVSNTEAFF.

The J gene is TRBJ1-1, the V gene TRBV6-1, with unresolved D. Germline CDR1 MNHNS, CDR2 SASEGT. Trimming cost V 3 bases and J 2 bases, with 7 bases left between them. CDR3 length: 13 amino acids. The CDR3 DNA follows: TGTGCCAGCAGTGACGGTTTTAACACTGAAGCTTTCTTT. This sequence encodes CASSDGFNTEAFF.

The V call is TRBV15, the J call TRBJ2-1; 10 bases match TRBD1. Trimming at V came to 7 bases and at J to 9 bases, leaving 18 bases not matched to a gene. Germline loops: CDR1 LNHNV, CDR2 YYDKDF (reference sequence). This CDR3 region has 17 residues. The CDR3 bases are TGTGCCACCATTCGAACCGGGGACAGGGGTCGTTTGGGTGAGCAGTTCTTC. It yields the protein CATIRTGDRGRLGEQFF.

This clone was found once. V and J are TRBV7-8 and TRBJ1-1; D might be TRBD1 (6 bases). Looked up from germline, CDR1 is SGHVS and CDR2 is FQNEAQ. V lost 5 bases to trimming and J lost 0 bases, with 13 bases between them. The CDR3 length is 15 residues. The CDR3 loop reads CASSRSGHMNTEAFF. The CDR3 DNA follows: TGTGCCAGCAGCCGATCGGGACATATGAACACTGAAGCTTTCTTT.

The J gene is TRBJ1-1, the V gene TRBV2; 7 bases line up with TRBD1. Germline V gives CDR1 SNHLY, CDR2 FYNNEI. V was clipped by 9 bases and J by 0 bases; unmatched bases: 7. The CDR3 covers 14 residues. In DNA form, the CDR3 reads TGTGCCAGACAGCGACAGGGAATGAACACTGAAGCTTTCTTT. It translates to CARQRQGMNTEAFF. Drawing the rest from reference TRBV2 and TRBJ1-1, the complete variable domain is EPEVTQTPSHQVTQMGQEVILRCVPISNHLYFYWYRQILGQKVEFLVSFYNNEISEKSEIFDDQFSVERPDGSNFTLKIRSTKLEDSAMYFCARQRQGMNTEAFFGQGTRLTVV.

V gene TRBV19 combines with J gene TRBJ2-2, with 11 bases that match TRBD2. The germline V gene encodes CDR1 LNHDA and CDR2 SQIVND (reference sequence). The CDR3 is made up of 17 amino acids. The J segment lost 4 bases and the V segment lost 4 bases, leaving 8 bases of the junction unmatched. The CDR3 DNA follows: TGTGCCAGTAGTACCCTAGCGGGGGGCCTCGTCACCGGGGAGCTGTTTTTT. This codes for CASSTLAGGLVTGELFF.

This chain links TRBV29-1 with TRBJ1-1, with D maybe TRBD1 (5 bases). CDR1 and CDR2 (germline): SQVTM, ANQGSEA. V dropped 4 bases and J dropped 5 bases, with 14 bases sitting between them. This CDR3 is built from 13 residues. This CDR3 is CSVGRGTGTEAFF. CDR3 DNA sequence: TGCAGCGTTGGGCGGGGGACCGGGACTGAAGCTTTCTTT.

This rearrangement joins TRBV2 to TRBJ2-7; TRBD2 is a possible D gene (6 bases). The V end lost 3 bases, the J end lost 7 bases, and 19 bases lay between the germline ends. This CDR3 has 15 residues. The V gene's germline CDR1 is SNHLY and CDR2 FYNNEI. CDR3 sequence: CASSEGGGPAREQYF. As DNA, the CDR3 is TGTGCCAGCAGTGAGGGGGGAGGTCCGGCGAGGGAGCAGTACTTC.

The chain is built from TRBV6-4 and TRBJ2-2, with a weak D call TRBD1 (5 bases). The CDR3 runs 12 residues. Trimming stripped 5 bases from V and 4 bases from J, with 5 bases between. Germline V gene lookup returns CDR1 MRHNA and CDR2 SNTAGT. The CDR3 reads CASSQGTGELFF. The CDR3 bases are TGTGCCAGCAGTCAGGGCACCGGGGAGCTGTTTTTT.